These 21 T cell receptor beta chains were all obtained from the same sample, sequenced in a study of T cells in Graves' hyperthyroidism and ophthalmopathy. It was RNA transcripts that yielded the amplified TCR beta CDR3 regions. With the HTBI primer set, the TCR CDR3 went through a first round of RT-PCR. TCRdb reanalysed the multiplex PCR reads using MiXCR and keeps one entry per CDR3 protein. The table records over 550,000 distinct CDR3 sequences, roughly a sixth of them present only once. Input material: blood. These receptor sequences come from a woman under 30 with Graves' hyperthyroidism.

The sample holds many counts of this clonotype. The V gene is TRBV28, the J gene TRBJ2-5, with TRBD2 identical over 8 bases. V was clipped by 3 bases and J by 1 base; unmatched bases: 1. Germline-derived CDR1 and CDR2 are MDHEN and SYDVKM. This CDR3 is 14 amino acids long. CDR3 in amino acids: CASSFSGGQETQYF. CDR3 nucleotide sequence: TGTGCCAGCAGTTTCAGCGGGGGCCAAGAGACCCAGTACTTC.

Many counts were recorded for this clonotype. This rearrangement joins TRBV14 to TRBJ2-1, with TRBD2 identical over 7 bases. Germline V gives CDR1 SGHDN, CDR2 FVKESK. V was clipped by 1 base and J by 8 bases; unmatched bases: 8. The CDR3 runs to 15 residues. Here the CDR3 DNA reads TGTGCCAGCAGCCAAGTATCAGCGGGACTCGATGAGCAGTTCTTC. Translated: CASSQVSAGLDEQFF.

At least ten counts were recorded for this clonotype. This chain uses TRBV2 with TRBJ1-1; TRBD1 aligns across 8 bases. Looked up from germline, CDR1 is SNHLY and CDR2 is FYNNEI. Trimming at V came to 6 bases and at J to 4 bases, leaving 1 base not matched to a gene. This CDR3 is 12 amino acids long. The CDR3 coding sequence is TGTGCCAGCAGGGACAGGGCCACTGAAGCTTTCTTT. It translates to CASRDRATEAFF.

This clonotype has at least ten counts. The chain uses TRBV12-3 or TRBV12-4 and TRBJ1-4, with TRBD1 matching over 9 bases. The CDR3 has 15 amino acids. The V segment lost 5 bases and the J segment 7 bases; nucleotides outside the gene matches: 8. Written as DNA, the CDR3 is TGTGCCAGCAGTCGATCGGGACAGGGATTTGAAAAACTGTTTTTT. Translated, it gives CASSRSGQGFEKLFF.

This clonotype appeared many times. The V and J genes are TRBV4-3 and TRBJ2-3, with a tentative D call TRBD2 (5 bases). V lost 0 bases, J lost 8 bases, and 12 bases lay in between. This CDR3 is built from 14 residues. Germline CDR1 reads LGHNA; CDR2 reads YSLEER. The CDR3 spells CASSQDGSTPTQYF. DNA of the CDR3: TGCGCCAGCAGCCAAGATGGGAGCACCCCTACGCAGTATTTT.

This clonotype was recorded many times. The chain employs TRBV12-3 or TRBV12-4 and TRBJ2-1; D is unclear. The CDR3 contains 13 residues. Trimming removed 2 bases at V and 7 bases at J, with 9 bases between. The CDR3 reads CASSLNRWNEQFF. The CDR3 DNA is TGTGCCAGCAGTTTAAATAGGTGGAATGAGCAGTTCTTC.

A single count supports this clonotype. Sequence at one end of the junction differs from germline and may be a read error. The rearrangement joins TRBV20-1 to TRBJ2-2; perhaps TRBD1 as D (5 bases). CDR1 is DFQATT, CDR2 SNEGSKA, per germline (reference sequence). The CDR3 consists of 14 residues. CDR3 amino acids: CSARGEVDTRELFF. The CDR3 nucleotides are TGCAGTGCTAGAGGAGAGGTGGACACCAGGGAGCTGTTTTTT.

The chain couples TRBV20-1 to TRBJ1-1, with D maybe TRBD1 (5 bases). The CDR3 has 13 residues. CDR1 is DFQATT and CDR2 is SNEGSKA in the germline V gene (reference sequence). Trimming took off 8 bases at V and 4 bases at J, with 17 bases between the two ends. The CDR3 sequence: CSTGGGLVTEAFF. The CDR3 coding sequence is TGCAGTACTGGTGGGGGTTTGGTCACTGAAGCTTTCTTT.

This clonotype was counted a few times. The V call is TRBV6-6, the J call TRBJ2-2; D not certain. The CDR3 consists of 15 residues. Looked up from germline, CDR1 is MNHNY and CDR2 is SVGAGI (reference sequence). V dropped 1 base and J dropped 6 bases, with 12 bases sitting between them. The CDR3 loop is CASSYWAHPAGELFF. CDR3 DNA: TGTGCCAGCAGTTACTGGGCTCACCCCGCCGGGGAGCTGTTTTTT.

The rearrangement links TRBV10-3 to TRBJ2-2; D is possibly TRBD2 (6 bases). CDR1 is ENHRY, CDR2 SYGVKD, per germline. V lost 7 bases to trimming and J lost 4 bases, with 16 bases between them. This CDR3 is 15 amino acids long. As DNA, the CDR3 is TGTGCCATCACCCCTGGACTAACAACCACCGGGGAGCTGTTTTTT. Its translation: CAITPGLTTTGELFF.

V is TRBV27 and J is TRBJ1-1, with unresolved D. Germline V CDR1 and CDR2: MNHEY, SMNVEV (reference sequence). V lost 8 bases, J lost 0 bases, and 13 bases lay in between. CDR3 length equals 14 residues. The CDR3 nucleotides read TGTGCCAGCCAAGTGCGACGGATGAACACTGAAGCTTTCTTT. It is translated as CASQVRRMNTEAFF.

V and J are TRBV6-5 and TRBJ1-1; D ambiguous. V lost 0 bases, J lost 3 bases, and 17 bases lay in between. The CDR3 has 17 residues. Germline CDR1 is MNHEY and CDR2 is SVGAGI. The CDR3 bases are TGTGCCAGCAGTTACTCGAGGTATGGTCAGTACCACACTGAAGCTTTCTTT. Protein product: CASSYSRYGQYHTEAFF.

The CDR3 coding sequence is TGTGCCAGCAGTCCTAAATACGAGCAGTACTTC. Protein: CASSPKYEQYF. J is TRBJ2-7 and V is TRBV28; D call uncertain. With 5 bases removed from V and 4 bases from J, the gap between germline ends came to 6 bases. The CDR3 is 11 residues long. Germline values: CDR1 MDHEN, CDR2 SYDVKM. The full variable domain, in which reference TRBV28 and TRBJ2-7 provide the parts outside the CDR3, is DVKVTQSSRYLVKRTGEKVFLECVQDMDHENMFWYRQDPGLGLRLIYFSYDVKMKEKGDIPEGYSVSREKKERFSLILESASTNQTSMYLCASSPKYEQYFGPGTRLTVT.

This clonotype was detected many times. The V gene is TRBV3-1, the J gene TRBJ2-4, with D possibly being TRBD1 (5 bases). Germline assignment: CDR1 LGHDT and CDR2 YNNKEL (reference sequence). Trimming stripped 0 bases from V and 4 bases from J, with 10 bases between. The CDR3 is made up of 15 amino acids. DNA of the CDR3: TGTGCCAGCAGCCAAGAGTTAGGGGCGAAAAACATTCAGTACTTC. It encodes CASSQELGAKNIQYF.

This clonotype occurred many times. The rearrangement uses TRBV28 and TRBJ1-4, with D perhaps matching TRBD1 (5 bases). The length of the CDR3 is 14 residues. Trimming cost V 4 bases and J 8 bases, with 14 bases left between them. Germline-derived CDR1 and CDR2 are MDHEN and SYDVKM. This chain's CDR3 is CASSSTAIPEKLFF. In DNA, the CDR3 is TGTGCCAGCAGTTCGACAGCCATCCCGGAAAAACTGTTTTTT. Full variable domain (outside the CDR3, taken from reference TRBV28 and TRBJ1-4): DVKVTQSSRYLVKRTGEKVFLECVQDMDHENMFWYRQDPGLGLRLIYFSYDVKMKEKGDIPEGYSVSREKKERFSLILESASTNQTSMYLCASSSTAIPEKLFFGSGTQLSVL.

This clonotype was detected many times. The chain couples TRBV20-1 to TRBJ2-3; D gene unclear. The CDR3 runs 11 residues. The germline V and J ends were trimmed by 2 bases and 7 bases, with 7 bases remaining between them. CDR1 is DFQATT and CDR2 is SNEGSKA in the germline V gene (reference sequence). CDR3: CSARNLYTQYF. DNA of the CDR3: TGCAGTGCTAGAAACCTATATACGCAGTATTTT.

This clonotype was counted ten times or more. The rearrangement links TRBV6-1 to TRBJ2-3; D is unclear. The CDR3 is 15 amino acids. Germline-derived CDR1 and CDR2 are MNHNS and SASEGT. The V gene lost 7 bases and the J gene lost 0 bases, with 14 bases spanning the gap. Here the CDR3 DNA reads TGTGCCAGCACCGTTGACTCTCTTAGCACAGATACGCAGTATTTT. Protein product: CASTVDSLSTDTQYF.

At least ten counts were recorded for this clonotype. The V call is TRBV29-1, the J call TRBJ2-7; 11 positions agree with TRBD2. V dropped 3 bases and J dropped 6; count of bases not matched to a gene: 10. The CDR3 is 15 residues long. Germline V lookup: CDR1 SQVTM, CDR2 ANQGSEA. The CDR3: CSVDLASGRPPEQYF. The CDR3 nucleotides are TGCAGCGTTGATCTTGCTAGCGGGAGGCCGCCCGAGCAGTACTTC.

This clonotype was counted ten times or more. One end of the junction is discordant with germline, which a read error may explain. The chain employs TRBV2 and TRBJ1-3; no reliable D call. Germline CDR1 and CDR2: SNHLY and FYNNEI. The CDR3 loop spans 14 amino acids. The DNA of the CDR3 is TGTGCCAGCACAAGACACAGCTCTGCAAACACCATATATTTT. Protein: CASTRHSSANTIYF.

This clonotype was observed a few times. This chain connects TRBV25-1 to TRBJ2-5; 8 bases agree with TRBD1. The trim removed 4 bases at V and 2 bases at J, leaving 12 bases unmatched. Germline loops: CDR1 MGHDK, CDR2 SYGVNS. The CDR3 is 17 residues long. CDR3 in amino acids: CASSAPGTGATQETQYF. Here the CDR3 DNA reads TGTGCCAGCAGTGCCCCCGGGACAGGCGCCACACAAGAGACCCAGTACTTC.

This clonotype showed up just a few times. V is TRBV7-9 and J is TRBJ2-1, with D possibly TRBD2 on 5 matching bases. Germline V gene data show CDR1 as SEHNR and CDR2 as FQNEAQ (reference sequence). This CDR3 contains 16 residues. V lost 5 bases and J 2 bases, leaving 16 bases between the germline ends. The CDR3: CASSPLNAGAYNEQFF. CDR3 nucleotides: TGTGCCAGCAGCCCCCTAAACGCCGGGGCCTACAATGAGCAGTTCTTC.